This TCR beta chain was documented in a study of blood T cell repertoires in COVID-19. Some clones are missing from TCRdb's copy, which holds only in-frame ones; the method was immunoSEQ multiplex PCR. This table holds about 330,000 clones, roughly 90% found once. The CDR3 has 14 residues. Trimming at V came to 9 bases and at J to 2 bases, leaving 4 bases not matched to a gene. Germline CDR1 and CDR2: KGHDR and SFDVKD. This chain joins TRBV24-1 and TRBJ2-1; 9 bases align to TRBD2. Material for sequencing was peripheral blood. The TCR comes from a man aged 30 to 39 with COVID-19, enrolled during active disease. CDR3 loop: CATGREGTYNEQFF. For the CDR3, the DNA is TGTGCCACCGGGCGGGAGGGTACCTACAATGAGCAGTTCTTC.